A selection of T cell receptor beta chains follows, all from one sample in a study of T cells in Graves' hyperthyroidism and ophthalmopathy. TCRdb re-derived calls from the multiplex PCR reads in MiXCR, one entry per CDR3 protein. The table shows over 450,000 distinct CDR3 sequences, with approximately 14% occurring only once. Sequencing was performed on blood. Receptor source: a woman in her late teens or twenties with Graves' hyperthyroidism. Both conserved end residues are part of each CDR3. D genes are given only for firm matches. Rows give clone size only sometimes, using once, few, many, or a class for an expanded clone.

j_call v_call d_call clone_size cdr3_aa cdr3_nt
TRBJ2-2 TRBV9 TRBD2 few CASSVALAGGNTGELFF TGTGCCAGCAGCGTAGCTCTAGCGGGAGGTAACACCGGGGAGCTGTTTTTT
TRBJ2-2 TRBV19 - many CASSLDTNTGELFF TGTGCCAGTAGTCTAGACACGAACACCGGGGAGCTGTTTTTT
TRBJ2-1 TRBV12-3/TRBV12-4 - many CASSSERDFPYNEQFF TGTGCCAGCAGCTCCGAACGGGACTTTCCCTACAATGAGCAGTTCTTC
TRBJ2-1 TRBV6-2/TRBV6-3 - many CASIASGFYNEQFF TGTGCCAGCATCGCCAGCGGGTTCTACAATGAGCAGTTCTTC
TRBJ2-1 TRBV10-3 - many CAIRAYNNEQFF TGTGCCATCAGAGCGTATAACAATGAGCAGTTCTTC
TRBJ1-5 TRBV24-1 TRBD1 many CATSPGGDGNQPQHF TGTGCCACCTCGCCAGGGGGTGACGGCAATCAGCCCCAGCATTTT
TRBJ2-2 TRBV5-4 TRBD2 - CASSLPGLAETGELFF TGTGCCAGCAGCTTGCCGGGACTAGCGGAGACCGGGGAGCTGTTTTTT
TRBJ1-4 TRBV5-1 TRBD1 many CASSLVADRDEKLFF TGCGCCAGCAGCTTGGTCGCGGACAGGGATGAAAAACTGTTTTTT
TRBJ2-7 TRBV11-3 - many CASSLAQGRDEQYF TGTGCCAGCAGCTTAGCCCAGGGTAGGGACGAGCAGTACTTC
TRBJ1-2 TRBV9 TRBD1 many CASSTTGEGYTF TGTGCCAGCAGCACTACAGGGGAGGGCTACACCTTC
TRBJ1-1 TRBV5-1 - - CASSLKESGYTEAFF TGCGCCAGCAGCTTGAAGGAGTCGGGGTACACTGAAGCTTTCTTT
TRBJ2-1 TRBV15 TRBD2 few CATSRGAMFTSGDLKQFF TGTGCCACCAGCAGAGGGGCAATGTTTACTAGCGGTGACTTGAAGCAGTTCTTC
TRBJ1-1 TRBV10-3 - many CAISEVTNTEAFF TGTGCCATCAGTGAGGTTACGAACACTGAAGCTTTCTTT
TRBJ1-1 TRBV19 - - CASKDFRGMNTEAFF TGTGCCAGTAAGGACTTCAGGGGCATGAACACTGAAGCTTTCTTT